The 22 T cell receptor beta chains below all came from one sample that was sequenced in a study of shared clonotypes between healthy human individuals (dated by TCRdb to about 2020). CD8 naive samples consisted of CD45RO-negative cells that were positively selected for CCR7, yielding a CD45RA+CCR7+ population without TemRA cells. Receptor amplification or capture employed the immunoSEQ multiplex PCR assay. Drawn from immuneACCESS, this table holds only the in-frame rearrangements with V and J called that TCRdb kept. Clones are partly lost; checked studies trace under half to an unresolved V gene and leave the rest unexplained. Across this sample there are approximately 600,000 clones, with 85% to 95% seen only once. The ten largest clones take up approximately 0.12% of the sample. Sequencing was carried out using naive CD8+ T cells sorted from blood. The cell subset or site label, read with the paper, signifies: CD45RA+CCR7+. The receptors shown here come from a woman between 25 and 40 years old in good health.

This chain uses TRBV27 with TRBJ2-5; D is ambiguous. Matching the DNA end better, TRBJ2-7 makes the J call doubtful. The CDR3 is made up of 11 amino acids. Germline CDR1 and CDR2: MNHEY and SMNVEV (reference sequence). CDR3 loop: CASSSLYEQYF. The DNA for the CDR3 is TGTGCCAGCAGTTCCCTCTACGAGCAGTACTTC.

V and J are TRBV15 and TRBJ2-5, with 9 bases fitting TRBD1. Germline lookup yields CDR1 LNHNV and CDR2 YYDKDF (reference sequence). J lost 5 bases, V lost 4 bases, and 5 bases had no gene match. There are 14 residues in the CDR3. CDR3 in amino acids: CATSTGQGRETQYF. CDR3 sequence (DNA): TGTGCCACCAGCACGGGACAGGGTAGGGAGACCCAGTACTTC.

Here the CDR3 reads CASSLDSRRYTGELFF. Here the CDR3 DNA reads TGTGCCAGCAGCTTAGATAGCAGGCGATACACCGGGGAGCTGTTTTTT. The chain joins TRBV11-2 to TRBJ2-2; D remains ambiguous. The germline V gene has CDR1 SGHAT and CDR2 FQNNGV. Trimming left V 0 bases short and J 3 bases short, with 11 bases between. The CDR3 has 16 amino acids.

The chain employs TRBV6-5 and TRBJ2-7; 10 bases agree with TRBD2. V gave up 0 bases and J gave up 5 bases; unmatched junction bases: 7. This CDR3 comprises 16 residues. Germline assignment: CDR1 MNHEY and CDR2 SVGAGI. CDR3 amino acids: CASSYSIASGRDEQYF. The CDR3 DNA sequence: TGTGCCAGCAGTTACTCTATTGCTAGCGGGAGAGACGAGCAGTACTTC.

The CDR3 DNA follows: TGTGCCATCAGGAAGACACCCGGGACTGAAACCTACGAGCAGTACTTC. Translating it yields CAIRKTPGTETYEQYF. The rearrangement joins TRBV10-3 to TRBJ2-7, with a weak D call TRBD2 (6 bases). The CDR3 has 16 amino acids. CDR1 is ENHRY and CDR2 is SYGVKD in the germline V gene. The V end lost 6 bases, the J end lost 2 bases, and 20 bases lay between the germline ends.

With respect to this clone: Within the sample, other DNA sequences also encode this same CDR3. This chain links TRBV27 with TRBJ1-5, with D unclear. The CDR3 contains 14 residues. Trimming took 3 bases from V and 2 from J, leaving 8 bases between them. Germline CDR1 is MNHEY and CDR2 is SMNVEV (reference sequence). The CDR3 is CASSFRGGNQPQHF. CDR3 coding DNA: TGTGCCAGCAGTTTCCGTGGTGGCAATCAGCCCCAGCATTTT.

V is TRBV11-1 and J is TRBJ2-1; no definite D call. The length of the CDR3 is 15 residues. Germline values: CDR1 SGHAT, CDR2 FQDESV (reference sequence). V gave up 5 bases and J gave up 3 bases, with 14 bases separating them. The CDR3 sequence: CASSPDWGNYNEQFF. The DNA of the CDR3 is TGTGCCAGCAGCCCCGACTGGGGAAACTACAATGAGCAGTTCTTC.

The chain is built from TRBV7-6 and TRBJ2-5; no firm D call. V lost 1 base and J lost 1, with 1 base in between. There are 12 residues in the CDR3. Per the germline V gene, CDR1 is SGHVS and CDR2 is FNYEAQ. CDR3 in DNA: TGTGCCAGCAGCTTAGGCCAAGAGACCCAGTACTTC. Translation gives CASSLGQETQYF.

The rearrangement links TRBV11-3 to TRBJ2-3, with 10 bases fitting TRBD2. The trim removed 4 bases at V and 6 bases at J, leaving 4 bases unmatched. Germline loops: CDR1 SGHNT, CDR2 YENEEA. The CDR3 runs 14 residues. The CDR3 region has the DNA TGTGCCAGCAGCTCGACTAGCGGGCAGGATACGCAGTATTTT. As protein: CASSSTSGQDTQYF. The full variable domain, with the rest looked up from reference TRBV11-3 and TRBJ2-3, is EAGVVQSPRYKIIEKKQPVAFWCNPISGHNTLYWYLQNLGQGPELLIRYENEEAVDDSQLPKDRFSAERLKGVDSTLKIQPAELGDSAVYLCASSSTSGQDTQYFGPGTRLTVL.

The chain uses TRBV5-1 and TRBJ2-1, with 8 bases lining up with TRBD2. CDR1 SGHRS and CDR2 YFSETQ come from the germline V gene. V lost 4 bases to trimming and J lost 5 bases; unmatched junction nucleotides: 11. This CDR3 contains 16 residues. DNA for the CDR3: TGCGCCAGCAGCCTCTCCGGGACTAGGATCCACAATGAGCAGTTCTTC. It translates to CASSLSGTRIHNEQFF. Combining the CDR3 with reference TRBV5-1 and TRBJ2-1 gives the whole variable domain KAGVTQTPRYLIKTRGQQVTLSCSPISGHRSVSWYQQTPGQGLQFLFEYFSETQRNKGNFPGRFSGRQFSNSRSEMNVSTLELGDSALYLCASSLSGTRIHNEQFFGPGTRLTVL.

The rearrangement uses TRBV19 and TRBJ2-1, with a weak D call TRBD1 (5 bases). Germline V CDR1 and CDR2: LNHDA, SQIVND (reference sequence). The CDR3 is 15 residues long. V shed 3 bases and J shed 6 bases, with 15 bases lying between them. CDR3 residues: CASSIYFQGSNEQFF. Written as DNA, the CDR3 is TGTGCCAGTAGTATCTACTTTCAGGGCAGCAATGAGCAGTTCTTC.

As for this clone: Additional DNA sequences in this sample encode the identical CDR3. This rearrangement joins TRBV9 to TRBJ2-7; no clear D. V was pared by 0 bases and J by 0 bases, with 7 bases between. The CDR3 covers 14 residues. CDR1 is SGDLS and CDR2 is YYNGEE in the germline V gene. DNA for the CDR3: TGTGCCAGCAGCGTAGGGCAGAGCTCCTACGAGCAGTACTTC. This codes for CASSVGQSSYEQYF.

The chain uses TRBV4-1 and TRBJ2-7, with 7 nucleotides matching TRBD1. With 4 bases clipped from V and 2 bases from J, the junction kept 2 bases outside the gene matches. The CDR3 has 13 residues. Germline V gene data show CDR1 as MGHRA and CDR2 as YSYEKL. The CDR3 loop is CASSPGGPYEQYF. The CDR3 DNA sequence: TGCGCCAGCAGCCCAGGGGGTCCCTACGAGCAGTACTTC.

The V and J genes are TRBV18 and TRBJ2-1; TRBD2 is a possible D gene (6 bases). Germline V gene lookup returns CDR1 KGHSH and CDR2 LQKENI. The CDR3 runs to 15 residues. Trimming took off 2 bases at V and 0 bases at J, with 8 bases between the two ends. CDR3 sequence (DNA): TGTGCCAGCTCACCATTGGGGGGCTCCTACAATGAGCAGTTCTTC. Its protein is CASSPLGGSYNEQFF.

The V call is TRBV2, the J call TRBJ2-7; a possible D gene is TRBD1 (6 bases). The length of the CDR3 is 16 residues. In germline, CDR1 is SNHLY, CDR2 FYNNEI. V was cut by 0 bases and J by 5 bases, with 17 bases left in between. This CDR3 is CASSEAGAPWVDEQYF. The CDR3, as DNA: TGTGCCAGCAGTGAAGCGGGGGCCCCCTGGGTGGACGAGCAGTACTTC.

The chain recombines TRBV28 with TRBJ1-5; D is undetermined. From germline, CDR1 is MDHEN and CDR2 SYDVKM. V lost 6 bases to trimming and J lost 9 bases, with 9 bases between them. There are 11 residues in the CDR3. CDR3 nucleotides: TGTGCCAGCAGCAACGGGCGGCCCCAGCATTTT. Amino acid sequence: CASSNGRPQHF.

The chain is built from TRBV7-2 and TRBJ2-1, with D hard to call. Trimming took off 2 bases at V and 2 bases at J, with 13 bases between the two ends. Germline V CDR1 and CDR2: SGHTA, FQGNSA. CDR3 length equals 16 residues. CDR3 residues: CASSLTSHPAYNEQFF. The CDR3 DNA reads TGTGCCAGCAGCTTAACCTCTCATCCGGCCTACAATGAGCAGTTCTTC. The full variable domain, its missing parts supplied by reference TRBV7-2 and TRBJ2-1, is GAGVSQSPSNKVTEKGKDVELRCDPISGHTALYWYRQSLGQGLEFLIYFQGNSAPDKSGLPSDRFSAERTGGSVSTLTIQRTQQEDSAVYLCASSLTSHPAYNEQFFGPGTRLTVL.

This chain uses TRBV7-9 with TRBJ2-3; 10 bases map to TRBD1. The CDR3 loop spans 15 amino acids. Germline CDR1 reads SEHNR; CDR2 reads FQNEAQ (reference sequence). V gave up 5 bases and J gave up 5 bases; unmatched junction bases: 7. The DNA for the CDR3 is TGTGCCAGCAGCGTCTCTGGGACAGGGGAAGATACGCAGTATTTT. It specifies CASSVSGTGEDTQYF.

This CDR3 reads CASSLATSMDEQYF. The DNA of the CDR3 is TGTGCCAGCAGCTTGGCAACTAGCATGGACGAGCAGTACTTC. The genes are TRBV7-8 and TRBJ2-7, with a weak D call TRBD2 (6 bases). There are 14 residues in the CDR3. The V gene lost 3 bases and the J gene lost 5 bases, with 14 bases spanning the gap. Germline values: CDR1 SGHVS, CDR2 FQNEAQ.

This sequence joins TRBV5-4 and TRBJ2-3; D unresolved. The germline V gene encodes CDR1 SGHNT and CDR2 YYREEE (reference sequence). The CDR3 has 14 amino acids. V lost 0 bases and J 1 base, leaving 6 bases between the germline ends. The CDR3 DNA reads as TGTGCCAGCAGCTTGGAAGCAGGCACAGATACGCAGTATTTT. Its protein is CASSLEAGTDTQYF.

V usage is TRBV13 and J usage is TRBJ2-7; 11 nucleotides match TRBD2. The J segment lost 5 bases and the V segment lost 4 bases, leaving 10 bases of the junction unmatched. CDR3 size: 16 residues. The germline V gene encodes CDR1 PRHDT and CDR2 FYEKMQ (reference sequence). CDR3 DNA sequence: TGTGCCAGCAGCTCAAAACGACTAGCGGGAACGCACGAGCAGTACTTC. This codes for CASSSKRLAGTHEQYF. The full variable domain, with the rest looked up from reference TRBV13 and TRBJ2-7, is AAGVIQSPRHLIKEKRETATLKCYPIPRHDTVYWYQQGPGQDPQFLISFYEKMQSDKGSIPDRFSAQQFSDYHSELNMSSLELGDSALYFCASSSKRLAGTHEQYFGPGTRLTVT.

The V and J genes are TRBV4-1 and TRBJ2-5; D might be TRBD2 (6 bases). The CDR3 runs 14 residues. The V and J ends lost 0 bases and 11 bases respectively, with 16 bases between them. Germline CDR1 is MGHRA and CDR2 is YSYEKL. CDR3 protein: CASSQDALSGEQYF. The CDR3 nucleotides read TGCGCCAGCAGCCAAGATGCCCTTTCGGGGGAGCAGTACTTC.